A selection of T cell receptor beta chains follows, all from one sample in a study of OX40 agonist ivuxolimab in advanced cancers. Sequencing used immunoSEQ multiplex PCR; TCRdb keeps in-frame clones, though not all of them. Of around 49,000 clones in the sample, 87% were seen once. Sequencing used CD4+ or CD8+ T cells sorted from blood, obtained in a trial of the OX40 agonist ivuxolimab. These receptors were collected from an adult with an advanced solid tumor such as melanoma, head and neck, liver or kidney cancer. The conserved cysteine and the conserved F or W are not part of the CDR3 here.

j_gene,len,v_gene,CDR3aa
TRBJ2-5,14,TRBV7-2,ASSLARGGAGETQY
TRBJ2-1,15,TRBV10-3,AISESLAGGTNNEQF
TRBJ1-2,13,TRBV29-1,SIRRAAQFNYGYT
TRBJ2-7,12,TRBV7-9,ASSSKQGPYEQY
TRBJ1-5,10,TRBV6-5,ASFRAGQPQH
TRBJ1-1,14,TRBV4-3,ASSQDRGFMNTEAF
TRBJ2-3,14,TRBV7-2,ASSLAWGAGTDTQY
TRBJ2-1,13,TRBV19,ASSIHRSSYNEQF
TRBJ1-2,11,TRBV6-5,ASLSERLYGYT
TRBJ1-2,14,TRBV10-3,AISENGLGDSWGYT
TRBJ1-2,13,TRBV4-2,ASSQQTGLNYGYT
TRBJ1-1,19,TRBV27,ASSSLGADWRQVELNTEAF
TRBJ2-2,13,TRBV5-1,ASSLVQGGTGELF
TRBJ1-2,11,TRBV7-2,ASSLALGGGYT
TRBJ2-7,12,TRBV6-1,ASTLDRAGGEQY
TRBJ2-5,12,TRBV13,ASSLVGSQETQY
TRBJ2-7,14,TRBV9,ASSPRLAGGEYEQY
TRBJ2-3,17,TRBV27,ASSLRSWSPTGGTDTQY
TRBJ2-7,13,TRBV4-3,ASSQDSGLQGEQY